The rows below give T cell receptor beta chains drawn from one sample of a study. Each CDR3 protein gets one entry after TCRdb re-called the RT-PCR reads with MiXCR. This table holds hundreds of thousands of distinct CDR3 sequences, over 12% found once. The sequenced sample was memory CD4+ T cells from blood. These TCRs come from a female donor in good health, serving as a healthy control. Both conserved end residues are part of each CDR3. A D gene is named only where the DNA matches it firmly. Clone size is not always given. Where it is, it says once, few, many or a class for expanded clones.

CDR3aa	CDR3nt	j_gene	d_gene	v_gene	abundance
CSASDRAGFRNSPLHF	TGCAGTGCTAGTGACAGGGCCGGGTTTCGGAATTCACCCCTCCACTTT	TRBJ1-6	TRBD1	TRBV20-1	few
CASSLQQGGYNEQFF	TGTGCCAGCAGTTTACAACAGGGGGGGTACAATGAGCAGTTCTTC	TRBJ2-1	-	TRBV28	-
CASIAQFTDTQYF	TGTGCCAGCATAGCGCAGTTCACAGATACGCAGTATTTT	TRBJ2-3	-	TRBV6-1	-
CASSNDGANEKLFF	TGTGCCAGCAGCAACGACGGAGCTAATGAAAAACTGTTTTTT	TRBJ1-4	-	TRBV21-1	-
CASRYGQAREQYF	TGTGCCAGCAGATACGGCCAGGCAAGGGAGCAGTACTTC	TRBJ2-7	-	TRBV3-1	few
CSAQHNGVFSYEQYF	TGCAGTGCGCAACACAACGGGGTCTTCTCCTACGAGCAGTACTTC	TRBJ2-7	-	TRBV20-1	few
CASSPDRRREQYF	TGTGCCAGCTCACCCGACAGGCGGCGGGAGCAGTACTTC	TRBJ2-7	-	TRBV7-2	many
CASTRDRRSPLHF	TGTGCCAGTACCCGGGACAGAAGATCACCCCTCCACTTT	TRBJ1-6	TRBD1	TRBV6-6	many
CSAPRGGGSSTDTQYF	TGCAGTGCCCCGCGAGGGGGCGGATCTAGCACAGATACGCAGTATTTT	TRBJ2-3	TRBD1	TRBV20-1	-
CATSDTGTGDYGYTF	TGTGCCACCAGTGACACCGGGACAGGGGACTATGGCTACACCTTC	TRBJ1-2	TRBD1	TRBV24-1	few
CASSLVTGVAEAFF	TGTGCCAGCAGCTTAGTCACAGGGGTCGCTGAAGCTTTCTTT	TRBJ1-1	TRBD1	TRBV7-9	-
CASSYTGGDEKLFF	TGTGCCAGCAGCTACACAGGGGGCGATGAAAAACTGTTTTTT	TRBJ1-4	TRBD1	TRBV5-4	few
CASSLTYPGEQYF	TGTGCCAGCAGCTTAACGTATCCCGGCGAGCAGTACTTC	TRBJ2-7	-	TRBV7-3	many
CASSQDRGDQPQHF	TGCGCCAGCAGCCAAGACCGGGGTGATCAGCCCCAGCATTTT	TRBJ1-5	-	TRBV4-3	many
CASSALEGSDGYTF	TGTGCCAGCAGCGCCTTAGAGGGAAGTGATGGCTACACCTTC	TRBJ1-2	-	TRBV7-2	few